These 8 T cell receptor beta chains came from one sample sequenced in a study of CD8 T cells in ankylosing spondylitis. Antigens of these TCRs are unknown. General observations from the study: About 8 highly homologous variants formed a TCR beta motif that appeared characteristic of ankylosing spondylitis blood.

TCRdb analysed the 5' RACE reads with MiXCR anew, one entry per CDR3 protein. The data contain around 540,000 distinct CDR3 sequences, roughly 12% of them seen just once; the ten biggest clones take up approximately 6.3%. Sequencing input: blood, either unsorted or a sorted T cell fraction (not recorded which). These receptors originate from a male donor with ankylosing spondylitis.

This clonotype occurred a few times. The genes are TRBV29-1 and TRBJ2-5; 8 nucleotides align to TRBD1. The CDR3 covers 12 residues. Germline values: CDR1 SQVTM, CDR2 ANQGSEA. V gave up 5 bases and J gave up 5 bases; unmatched junction bases: 4. The CDR3 reads CSVSRTGETQYF. The CDR3 nucleotides are TGCAGCGTTTCCCGGACAGGGGAGACCCAGTACTTC. The whole variable domain, filled in from reference TRBV29-1 and TRBJ2-5, reads SAVISQKPSRDICQRGTSLTIQCQVDSQVTMMFWYRQQPGQSLTLIATANQGSEATYESGFVIDKFPISRPNLTFSTLTVSNMSPEDSSIYLCSVSRTGETQYFGPGTRLLVL.

The chain uses TRBV7-9 and TRBJ2-1, with TRBD2 as a possible D gene (5 bases). The V gene lost 7 bases and the J gene lost 8 bases, with 18 bases spanning the gap. The CDR3 loop spans 14 amino acids. Germline CDR1 and CDR2: SEHNR and FQNEAQ (reference sequence). CDR3 in DNA: TGTGCCAGCAAGACGGGAAACGAGGGCGATGAGCAGTTCTTC. It codes for CASKTGNEGDEQFF.

The V call is TRBV4-1, the J call TRBJ2-2; no firm D call. The CDR3 runs to 15 residues. The V and J ends lost 0 bases and 4 bases respectively, with 9 bases between them. The germline V gene encodes CDR1 MGHRA and CDR2 YSYEKL. CDR3 coding DNA: TGCGCCAGCAGCCAAGATAAGGGTAGCACCGGGGAGCTGTTTTTT. Protein sequence: CASSQDKGSTGELFF.

The chain joins TRBV11-2 to TRBJ1-5; maybe TRBD1 (6 bases). The germline CDR1 and CDR2 sequences are SGHAT and FQNNGV. Deletions cut 6 bases from V and 3 bases from J, with 12 bases between. The CDR3 contains 14 residues. CDR3 amino acids: CASSAWGLNQPQHF. In DNA form, the CDR3 reads TGTGCCAGCAGTGCTTGGGGGCTCAATCAGCCCCAGCATTTT.

This clonotype has at least ten counts. The chain joins TRBV6-5 to TRBJ2-5; D possibly corresponds to TRBD2 (5 bases). Germline V gives CDR1 MNHEY, CDR2 SVGAGI. This CDR3 is built from 13 residues. V shed 4 bases and J shed 5 bases, with 11 bases lying between them. The CDR3 loop is CASSWRRTETQYF. The CDR3 DNA reads as TGTGCCAGCAGTTGGAGGAGAACGGAGACCCAGTACTTC.

The table lists this clonotype with a few counts. This chain uses TRBV25-1 with TRBJ1-1, with D perhaps TRBD1 (5 bases). Trimming left V 0 bases short and J 5 bases short, with 13 bases between. The CDR3 extends over 15 amino acids. Germline loops: CDR1 MGHDK, CDR2 SYGVNS. The CDR3 DNA sequence: TGTGCCAGCAGTGAATACGGGGGATGGGGGACTGAAGCTTTCTTT. This encodes CASSEYGGWGTEAFF. The variable domain in full, completed from reference TRBV25-1 and TRBJ1-1, reads EADIYQTPRYLVIGTGKKITLECSQTMGHDKMYWYQQDPGMELHLIHYSYGVNSTEKGDLSSESTVSRIRTEHFPLTLESARPSHTSQYLCASSEYGGWGTEAFFGQGTRLTVV.

The rearrangement uses TRBV6-2 or TRBV6-3 and TRBJ2-7, with 8 nucleotides matching TRBD1. The trim removed 10 bases at V and 0 bases at J, leaving 5 bases unmatched. The CDR3 totals 13 residues. Germline assignment: CDR1 MNHEY and CDR2 SVGEGT. The CDR3 here is CATGDRSSYEQYF. Written as DNA, the CDR3 is TGTGCCACTGGGGACAGGTCCTCCTACGAGCAGTACTTC.

This clonotype was seen only a few times. CDR3 in amino acids: CASSRPSLYNEQFF. DNA of the CDR3: TGTGCCAGCAGTCGACCTTCTCTATACAATGAGCAGTTCTTC. The chain employs TRBV12-3 or TRBV12-4 and TRBJ2-1; D gene ambiguous. This CDR3 has 14 amino acids. Trimming removed 5 bases from V and 4 bases from J, with 12 bases in between.